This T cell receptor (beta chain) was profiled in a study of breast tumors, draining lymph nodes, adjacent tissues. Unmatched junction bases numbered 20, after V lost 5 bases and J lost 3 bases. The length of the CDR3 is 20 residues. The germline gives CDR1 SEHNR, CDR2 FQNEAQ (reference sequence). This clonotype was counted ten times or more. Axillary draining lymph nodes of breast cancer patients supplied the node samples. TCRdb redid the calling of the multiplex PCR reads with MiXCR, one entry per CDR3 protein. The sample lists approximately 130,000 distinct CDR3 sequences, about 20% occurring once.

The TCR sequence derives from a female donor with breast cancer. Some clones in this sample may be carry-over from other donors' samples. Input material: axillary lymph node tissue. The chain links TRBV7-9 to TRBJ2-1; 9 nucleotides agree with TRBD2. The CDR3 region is CASSRTTHEIAGEGYNEQFF. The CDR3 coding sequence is TGTGCCAGCAGCCGAACCACCCACGAAATAGCGGGAGAGGGCTACAATGAGCAGTTCTTC. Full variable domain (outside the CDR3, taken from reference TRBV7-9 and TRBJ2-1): DTGVSQNPRHKITKRGQNVTFRCDPISEHNRLYWYRQTLGQGPEFLTYFQNEAQLEKSRLLSDRFSAERPKGSFSTLEIQRTEQGDSAMYLCASSRTTHEIAGEGYNEQFFGPGTRLTVL.